These 23 T cell receptor beta chains came from one sample sequenced in a study of blood T cell repertoires in COVID-19 (dated by TCRdb to 2018 to 2021). The library came from the immunoSEQ multiplex PCR assay. Not all clones reach the TCRdb copy of this immuneACCESS table, which keeps in-frame sequences only. Checked studies attribute under half of the gap to unresolved V genes and leave the rest unexplained. For this sample there are just over 95,000 clones; about nine tenths appear just once. Jointly, the top ten make up approximately 5.1% of the sample. The sequencing input was peripheral blood. Every receptor here comes from a man aged 45 to 65 with acute or convalescent COVID-19.

V gene TRBV20-1 combines with J gene TRBJ1-2; TRBD1 matches 8 bases. The CDR3 is made up of 15 amino acids. Per the germline V gene, CDR1 is DFQATT and CDR2 is SNEGSKA (reference sequence). V lost 3 bases, J lost 8 bases, and 14 bases stayed unmatched. CDR3 sequence (DNA): TGCAGTGCTAGTGGGGCCGACAGGGGAGAGTGGGGCTACACCTTC. This sequence encodes CSASGADRGEWGYTF.

The genes are TRBV6-5 and TRBJ2-5; 7 bases align to TRBD2. The CDR3 has 13 amino acids. Losses at the gene ends were 7 bases for V and 3 bases for J; bases not matched to a gene: 5. Germline assignment: CDR1 MNHEY and CDR2 SVGAGI. CDR3 nucleotides: TGTGCCAGCACTTCCGGACTAGAAGAGACCCAGTACTTC. It codes for CASTSGLEETQYF.

The genes are TRBV4-1 and TRBJ2-7, with D maybe TRBD2 (5 bases). Germline V gene lookup returns CDR1 MGHRA and CDR2 YSYEKL. Trimming took 1 base from V and 0 from J, leaving 10 bases between them. CDR3 size: 15 residues. CDR3 loop: CASSQVPGSSYEQYF. The CDR3 DNA reads TGCGCCAGCAGCCAAGTCCCGGGGAGCTCCTACGAGCAGTACTTC.

The genes are TRBV11-3 and TRBJ1-1; 8 nucleotides match TRBD1. Germline V lookup: CDR1 SGHNT, CDR2 YENEEA. The V and J ends lost 6 bases and 6 bases, in that order; junction bases with no gene match: 6. This CDR3 comprises 13 residues. As DNA, the CDR3 is TGTGCCAGCAGTCAAACAGGGGGGGCTGAAGCTTTCTTT. This gives the protein CASSQTGGAEAFF. Variable domain in full (rest from reference TRBV11-3 and TRBJ1-1): EAGVVQSPRYKIIEKKQPVAFWCNPISGHNTLYWYLQNLGQGPELLIRYENEEAVDDSQLPKDRFSAERLKGVDSTLKIQPAELGDSAVYLCASSQTGGAEAFFGQGTRLTVV.

This clone is a singleton in its sample. The V gene is TRBV11-2, the J gene TRBJ1-2; TRBD1 matches at 9 bases. The germline V gene has CDR1 SGHAT and CDR2 FQNNGV. The CDR3 consists of 15 residues. The trim removed 4 bases at V and 4 bases at J, leaving 7 bases unmatched. CDR3 amino acids: CASSSGTGRSYGYTF. CDR3 nucleotides: TGTGCCAGCAGCTCCGGGACAGGGAGGTCCTATGGCTACACCTTC.

This chain joins TRBV7-2 and TRBJ2-2; unclear D gene. Germline assignment: CDR1 SGHTA and CDR2 FQGNSA. CDR3 size: 14 residues. The V gene lost 6 bases and the J gene lost 8 bases, with 16 bases spanning the gap. The CDR3: CASRQTPYRGELFF. The DNA for the CDR3 is TGTGCCAGCAGGCAAACTCCCTATCGAGGGGAGCTGTTTTTT.

The chain joins TRBV13 to TRBJ2-1, with unresolved D. The CDR3 has 16 residues. CDR1 is PRHDT, CDR2 FYEKMQ, per germline (reference sequence). V lost 5 bases and J lost 3, with 17 bases in between. CDR3: CASSRRRLQFYNEQFF. DNA for the CDR3: TGTGCCAGCAGCCGCCGGCGCCTACAGTTCTACAATGAGCAGTTCTTC. Combining the CDR3 with reference TRBV13 and TRBJ2-1 gives the whole variable domain AAGVIQSPRHLIKEKRETATLKCYPIPRHDTVYWYQQGPGQDPQFLISFYEKMQSDKGSIPDRFSAQQFSDYHSELNMSSLELGDSALYFCASSRRRLQFYNEQFFGPGTRLTVL.

V gene TRBV3-1 (or the pseudogene TRBV3-2) combines with J gene TRBJ2-1; 7 nucleotides align to TRBD2. The CDR3 totals 14 residues. The ends lost 1 base at V and 6 bases at J; junction bases unmatched: 3. The germline V gene encodes CDR1 LGHDT and CDR2 YNNKEL (reference sequence). For the CDR3, the DNA is TGTGCCAGCAGCCAAGTGGCTAGCGGCAATGAGCAGTTCTTC. Translated: CASSQVASGNEQFF.

The rearrangement joins TRBV7-2 to TRBJ2-1, with 8 bases lining up with TRBD2. J was trimmed by 6 bases and V by 7 bases; bases with no gene match: 8. CDR3 length: 14 amino acids. Germline V lookup: CDR1 SGHTA, CDR2 FQGNSA. CDR3: CASTIRLASNEQFF. CDR3 sequence (DNA): TGTGCCAGCACCATAAGACTAGCGAGCAATGAGCAGTTCTTC.

The rearrangement links TRBV19 to TRBJ1-5; D is perhaps TRBD1 (6 bases). The CDR3 is made up of 15 amino acids. Trimming cost V 5 bases and J 3 bases, with 14 bases left between them. Germline loops: CDR1 LNHDA, CDR2 SQIVND (reference sequence). The CDR3 DNA is TGTGCCAGTAGTCTAACAGGACAGATCAATCAGCCCCAGCATTTT. Its protein product is CASSLTGQINQPQHF. The full variable domain, in which reference TRBV19 and TRBJ1-5 provide the parts outside the CDR3, is DGGITQSPKYLFRKEGQNVTLSCEQNLNHDAMYWYRQDPGQGLRLIYYSQIVNDFQKGDIAEGYSVSREKKESFPLTVTSAQKNPTAFYLCASSLTGQINQPQHFGDGTRLSIL.

This sequence joins TRBV5-5 and TRBJ1-4; 9 bases agree with TRBD1. V was pared by 4 bases and J by 6 bases, with 4 bases of the junction left unmatched. Germline assignment: CDR1 SGHKS and CDR2 YYEKEE (reference sequence). The CDR3 has 14 amino acids. In DNA, the CDR3 is TGTGCCAGCAGCGAGGGACAGGGATATGAAAAACTGTTTTTT. This gives the protein CASSEGQGYEKLFF. Full variable domain (remainder filled in from reference TRBV5-5 and TRBJ1-4): DAGVTQSPTHLIKTRGQQVTLRCSPISGHKSVSWYQQVLGQGPQFIFQYYEKEERGRGNFPDRFSARQFPNYSSELNVNALLLGDSALYLCASSEGQGYEKLFFGSGTQLSVL.

The V and J genes are TRBV6-5 and TRBJ2-7; 10 nucleotides line up with TRBD1. This CDR3 has 14 amino acids. Trimming took 8 bases from V and 0 from J; bases not matched to a gene: 4. Germline loops: CDR1 MNHEY, CDR2 SVGAGI. As DNA, the CDR3 is TGTGCCAGCCGGACAGGGGGAACCTCCTACGAGCAGTACTTC. Translating it yields CASRTGGTSYEQYF.

This clone has just one count. This chain uses TRBV2 with TRBJ2-7; TRBD1 agrees at 11 bases. Per germline, CDR1 SNHLY and CDR2 FYNNEI. V dropped 7 bases and J dropped 3; count of bases not matched to a gene: 5. The CDR3 is made up of 14 amino acids. For the CDR3, the DNA is TGTGCCAGCAACGGACAGGGGGCTGGCTACGAGCAGTACTTC. It translates to CASNGQGAGYEQYF.

V is TRBV6-6 and J is TRBJ1-3; D gene unclear. The CDR3 spans 15 residues. V lost 0 bases and J lost 9, with 15 bases in between. Germline lookup yields CDR1 MNHNY and CDR2 SVGAGI (reference sequence). The CDR3 coding sequence is TGTGCCAGCAGTTACTCCCTCCGGGGTCGGGCCACCATATATTTT. This sequence encodes CASSYSLRGRATIYF.

This chain links TRBV29-1 with TRBJ2-7, with 8 bases aligning to TRBD2. J lost 9 bases, V lost 3 bases, and 10 bases had no gene match. From germline, CDR1 is SQVTM and CDR2 ANQGSEA. The CDR3 has 13 residues. This CDR3 is CSVDGIAGPVQYF. DNA of the CDR3: TGCAGCGTTGACGGTATAGCGGGGCCCGTGCAGTACTTC.

The chain employs TRBV27 and TRBJ1-1; tentatively, D is TRBD1 (5 bases). CDR3 length: 14 amino acids. From germline, CDR1 is MNHEY and CDR2 SMNVEV (reference sequence). Trimming pared 6 bases from V and 7 bases from J, leaving 18 bases between. CDR3 bases: TGTGCCAGCAGAAGGAGGGGACCTGGGGGTGAAGCTTTCTTT. Residues: CASRRRGPGGEAFF.

This clone has just one count. The genes are TRBV10-1 and TRBJ1-1; TRBD1 matches 7 bases. The J segment lost 0 bases and the V segment lost 7 bases, leaving 14 bases of the junction unmatched. CDR3 length: 17 amino acids. From germline, CDR1 is WNHNN and CDR2 SYGVQD (reference sequence). CDR3 amino acids: CASKRTGRPNMNTEAFF. CDR3 nucleotides: TGCGCCAGCAAAAGGACAGGCCGCCCTAATATGAACACTGAAGCTTTCTTT.

The rearrangement links TRBV21-1 to TRBJ1-1; no check of the table's D call, TRBD1, against the DNA was made. TRBV21-1 represents a pseudogene. There are 18 residues in the CDR3. The CDR3, as DNA: TGTGCCAGCAGCACCAGGACAGGGGGTAGCCCGGTACGTATTGAAGCTTTCTTT. Translating gives CASSTRTGGSPVRIEAFF.

This clone was seen a handful of times. This chain joins TRBV11-2 and TRBJ2-1; 8 bases are a match to TRBD2. Trimming removed 4 bases from V and 3 bases from J; junction bases left unmatched: 8. CDR3 size: 16 residues. The germline CDR1 and CDR2 sequences are SGHAT and FQNNGV. The CDR3 region has the DNA TGTGCCAGCAGCTCTTATAGCGGGAAGGACTACAATGAGCAGTTCTTC. It is translated as CASSSYSGKDYNEQFF.

CDR3 amino acids: CASTRGQGSSYEQYF. In nucleotides, the CDR3 is TGTGCCAGCACCCGAGGGCAGGGGAGCTCCTACGAGCAGTACTTC. The chain is built from TRBV11-2 and TRBJ2-7, with TRBD1 as a possible D gene (6 bases). The V end lost 7 bases, the J end lost 0 bases, and 16 bases lay between the germline ends. CDR3 length: 15 amino acids. CDR1 SGHAT and CDR2 FQNNGV come from the germline V gene.

In nucleotides, the CDR3 is TGTGCCAGCTCACCACCGGCCACCTACGAGCAGTACTTC. Its translation is CASSPPATYEQYF. This chain connects TRBV18 to TRBJ2-7; D remains unclear. The CDR3 runs to 13 residues. V lost 0 bases and J lost 2, with 5 bases in between. The germline V gene has CDR1 KGHSH and CDR2 LQKENI.

The chain recombines TRBV23-1 with TRBJ1-2; perhaps TRBD1 as D (5 bases). TRBV23-1 counts as an open reading frame of uncertain function. The CDR3 consists of 16 residues. With 4 bases removed from V and 4 bases from J, the gap between germline ends came to 19 bases. The DNA for the CDR3 is TGCGCCAGCAGTCGGGTTCAGGGTGTAATGCCCTATGGCTACACCTTC. Translation: CASSRVQGVMPYGYTF.

The rearrangement uses TRBV19 and TRBJ2-3, with D possibly being TRBD2 (5 bases). Trimming cost V 3 bases and J 4 bases, with 26 bases left between them. The CDR3 length is 19 residues. In germline, CDR1 is LNHDA, CDR2 SQIVND (reference sequence). In DNA, the CDR3 is TGTGCCAGTAGTATTTACCCCCAGGCCTTTAGCGAAAGGGCAGATACGCAGTATTTT. Translation: CASSIYPQAFSERADTQYF.